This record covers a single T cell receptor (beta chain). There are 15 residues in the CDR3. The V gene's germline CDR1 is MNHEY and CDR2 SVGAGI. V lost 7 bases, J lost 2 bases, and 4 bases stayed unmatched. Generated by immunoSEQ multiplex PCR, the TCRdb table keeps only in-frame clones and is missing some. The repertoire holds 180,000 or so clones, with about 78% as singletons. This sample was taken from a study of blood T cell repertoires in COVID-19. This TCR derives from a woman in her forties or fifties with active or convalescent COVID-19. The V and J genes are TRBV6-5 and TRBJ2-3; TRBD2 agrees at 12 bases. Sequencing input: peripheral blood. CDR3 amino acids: CASKTSGRNTDTQYF. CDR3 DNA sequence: TGTGCCAGCAAGACTAGCGGGAGAAACACAGATACGCAGTATTTT.